One sample yielded the 21 T cell receptor beta chains listed below, sequenced in a study of OX40 agonist ivuxolimab in advanced cancers. Generated by immunoSEQ multiplex PCR, the TCRdb table keeps only in-frame clones and is missing some. The table lists tens of thousands of clones, over 80% of them singletons. Sequencing used CD4+ or CD8+ T cells sorted from blood, obtained in a trial of the OX40 agonist ivuxolimab. The receptors originated from an adult with an advanced solid tumor such as melanoma, head and neck, liver or kidney cancer.

This chain links TRBV9 with TRBJ1-5; 7 bases are shared with TRBD1. The CDR3 extends over 14 amino acids. Germline CDR1 is SGDLS and CDR2 is YYNGEE. The trim removed 3 bases at V and 6 bases at J, leaving 6 bases unmatched. CDR3 in DNA: TGTGCCAGCAGCGCTGGAGGGGGCGCTCAGCCCCAGCATTTT. Protein product: CASSAGGGAQPQHF.

This sequence joins TRBV2 and TRBJ1-1; D not certain. The CDR3 is 16 residues long. V was shortened by 3 bases and J by 10 bases, with 24 bases between the two germline ends. CDR1 and CDR2 from the germline V gene are SNHLY and FYNNEI. The DNA for the CDR3 is TGTGCCAGCAGTGACGGGCAGGAAGGTTTACGGTTTGGAGCTTTCTTT. Translated: CASSDGQEGLRFGAFF. The variable domain in full, completed from reference TRBV2 and TRBJ1-1, reads EPEVTQTPSHQVTQMGQEVILRCVPISNHLYFYWYRQILGQKVEFLVSFYNNEISEKSEIFDDQFSVERPDGSNFTLKIRSTKLEDSAMYFCASSDGQEGLRFGAFFGQGTRLTVV.

This sequence joins TRBV10-3 and TRBJ2-7; TRBD1 agrees at 9 bases. CDR1 is ENHRY, CDR2 SYGVKD, per germline. Trimming removed 5 bases from V and 0 bases from J; junction bases left unmatched: 8. This CDR3 spans 16 amino acids. CDR3 amino acids: CAISRTGDALSYEQYV. As DNA, the CDR3 is TGTGCCATCAGTAGGACAGGGGATGCACTCTCCTACGAGCAGTACGTC.

The CDR3 DNA is TGTGCCAGCACAGGACTAGCGGGAGAAGGGTGGGATAGCACAGATACGCAGTATTTT. Translating it yields CASTGLAGEGWDSTDTQYF. The chain employs TRBV7-6 and TRBJ2-3; TRBD2 matches 13 bases. In germline, CDR1 is SGHVS, CDR2 FNYEAQ. Germline trimming cut 7 bases from V and 0 bases from J; bases unmatched to any gene: 13. The CDR3 loop spans 19 amino acids.

The chain joins TRBV9 to TRBJ2-3, with 11 bases matching TRBD2. The CDR3 spans 17 residues. V trimming: 0 bases; J trimming: 0 bases; junction bases outside the gene matches: 3. CDR1 and CDR2 (germline): SGDLS, YYNGEE. The CDR3 DNA is TGTGCCAGCAGCGTAGAAGGGACTAGCGGTAGCACAGATACGCAGTATTTT. Protein sequence: CASSVEGTSGSTDTQYF.

This chain links TRBV9 with TRBJ2-2; no firm D call. This CDR3 has 14 amino acids. Deletions cut 0 bases from V and 1 base from J, with 4 bases between. CDR1 and CDR2 from the germline V gene are SGDLS and YYNGEE. CDR3 sequence (DNA): TGTGCCAGCAGCGTAGAGGGGAACACCGGGGAGCTGTTTTTT. This encodes CASSVEGNTGELFF.

The gene calls are TRBV4-1 and TRBJ2-1; 14 nucleotides agree with TRBD2. This CDR3 is built from 17 residues. Unmatched junction bases numbered 10, after V lost 4 bases and J lost 8 bases. Germline V lookup: CDR1 MGHRA, CDR2 YSYEKL. The CDR3 loop is CASSPRLAGGLFDEQFF. The CDR3 DNA is TGCGCCAGCAGCCCCCGACTAGCGGGAGGGCTGTTCGATGAGCAGTTCTTC.

The genes are TRBV7-9 and TRBJ2-3, with 7 positions matching TRBD2. Germline CDR1 reads SEHNR; CDR2 reads FQNEAQ (reference sequence). The ends lost 1 base at V and 4 bases at J; junction bases unmatched: 5. The CDR3 has 15 amino acids. DNA of the CDR3: TGTGCCAGCAGCTTAGAGTGGGAGGGCTCAGATACGCAGTATTTT. This encodes CASSLEWEGSDTQYF.

V usage is TRBV7-9 and J usage is TRBJ2-7, with D perhaps matching TRBD1 or TRBD2 (5 bases each). The CDR3 runs 15 residues. Germline-derived CDR1 and CDR2 are SEHNR and FQNEAQ (reference sequence). Between the trimmed V and J ends, which lost 0 bases and 5 bases, there was a span of 14 bases. CDR3 bases: TGTGCCAGCAGCTTAGCTCTTGGCAGGGAGAACGAGCAGTACGTC. Translated, it gives CASSLALGRENEQYV.

V and J are TRBV27 and TRBJ2-5; D might be TRBD1 (6 bases). Per germline, CDR1 MNHEY and CDR2 SMNVEV (reference sequence). CDR3 size: 15 residues. V lost 7 bases, J lost 4 bases, and 19 bases lay in between. Here the CDR3 reads CASIPTGSTAETQYF. The CDR3 DNA follows: TGTGCCAGCATCCCTACAGGGAGTACTGCAGAGACCCAGTACTTC.

In this sample, this clone turned up once. This chain links TRBV5-1 with TRBJ2-1, with D perhaps matching TRBD1 (6 bases). Germline CDR1 is SGHRS and CDR2 is YFSETQ. This CDR3 spans 16 amino acids. The V and J ends lost 2 bases and 0 bases respectively, with 12 bases between them. The CDR3 DNA is TGCGCCAGCAGCTTTGGCAGGGGCAGCTCCTACAATGAGCAGTTCTTC. It encodes CASSFGRGSSYNEQFF.

The chain employs TRBV4-3 and TRBJ2-3; 11 nucleotides align to TRBD2. The CDR3 spans 19 residues. The V gene end was trimmed by 0 bases and the J gene end by 1 base; junction bases not matched to a gene: 9. In germline, CDR1 is LGHNA, CDR2 YSLEER. The CDR3 coding sequence is TGCGCCAGCAGCCAAGAAATGTTAGCGGGAGGGGGCGGCACAGATACGCAGTATTTT. Amino acids: CASSQEMLAGGGGTDTQYF.

The genes are TRBV29-1 and TRBJ2-7, with D possibly TRBD1 on 6 matching bases. CDR3 length: 12 amino acids. Germline V gene lookup returns CDR1 SQVTM and CDR2 ANQGSEA. Trimming stripped 6 bases from V and 4 bases from J, with 13 bases between. For the CDR3, the DNA is TGCAGCGTACCACGGGGACAATACGAGCAGTACTTC. Its translation is CSVPRGQYEQYF.

Here the CDR3 reads CASSHGTGGNTIYF. The CDR3 DNA is TGTGCCAGCAGCCACGGGACAGGTGGAAACACCATATATTTT. This chain links TRBV7-9 with TRBJ1-3; TRBD1 matches 8 bases. J gave up 3 bases and V 5 bases, and 3 bases lay outside the gene matches. Germline loops: CDR1 SEHNR, CDR2 FQNEAQ (reference sequence). This CDR3 spans 14 amino acids. Complete variable domain (other parts from reference TRBV7-9 and TRBJ1-3): DTGVSQNPRHKITKRGQNVTFRCDPISEHNRLYWYRQTLGQGPEFLTYFQNEAQLEKSRLLSDRFSAERPKGSFSTLEIQRTEQGDSAMYLCASSHGTGGNTIYFGEGSWLTVV.

V usage is TRBV30 and J usage is TRBJ2-5, with 7 bases identical to TRBD2. Germline trimming cut 5 bases from V and 4 bases from J; bases unmatched to any gene: 7. The V gene's germline CDR1 is GTSNPN and CDR2 SVGIG (reference sequence). There are 13 residues in the CDR3. The CDR3 sequence: CAWLAEGRETQYF. CDR3 nucleotides: TGTGCCTGGCTAGCGGAGGGAAGAGAGACCCAGTACTTC.

J is TRBJ2-1 and V is TRBV6-6; 9 bases fit TRBD1. The CDR3 covers 15 residues. V lost 2 bases, J lost 7 bases, and 6 bases stayed unmatched. The V gene's germline CDR1 is MNHNY and CDR2 SVGAGI (reference sequence). The CDR3 spells CASSYPGTGLNEQFF. The CDR3 DNA is TGTGCCAGCAGTTACCCCGGGACAGGGCTGAATGAGCAGTTCTTC.

The chain joins TRBV7-9 to TRBJ2-1, with D perhaps being TRBD1 or TRBD2 (5 bases each). V was shortened by 5 bases and J by 6 bases, with 8 bases between the two germline ends. This CDR3 spans 12 amino acids. Germline CDR1 is SEHNR and CDR2 is FQNEAQ (reference sequence). CDR3 amino acids: CASSRGVNEQFF. The DNA for the CDR3 is TGTGCCAGCAGCAGGGGAGTCAATGAGCAGTTCTTC.

The V gene is TRBV9, the J gene TRBJ2-3; TRBD1 or TRBD2 may be the D gene (5 bases each). Germline V gene lookup returns CDR1 SGDLS and CDR2 YYNGEE. The germline V and J ends were trimmed by 3 bases and 3 bases, with 11 bases remaining between them. The CDR3 totals 14 residues. The CDR3 DNA reads TGTGCCAGCAGCGGCCGGGACCGAACAGATACGCAGTATTTT. It codes for CASSGRDRTDTQYF. The whole variable domain, filled in from reference TRBV9 and TRBJ2-3, reads DSGVTQTPKHLITATGQRVTLRCSPRSGDLSVYWYQQSLDQGLQFLIQYYNGEERAKGNILERFSAQQFPDLHSELNLSSLELGDSALYFCASSGRDRTDTQYFGPGTRLTVL.

V gene TRBV18 combines with J gene TRBJ2-1; 8 bases align to TRBD2. V shed 4 bases, J shed 3 bases, and the junction held 5 bases outside the gene matches. Germline V CDR1 and CDR2: KGHSH, LQKENI. This CDR3 has 15 amino acids. CDR3 loop: CASSRREEYYNEQFF. Here the CDR3 DNA reads TGTGCCAGCTCACGGCGGGAGGAATACTACAATGAGCAGTTCTTC.

The V gene is TRBV5-5, the J gene TRBJ2-5; D possibly matches TRBD1 or TRBD2 (6 bases each). CDR3 length: 15 amino acids. The V end lost 5 bases, the J end lost 5 bases, and 19 bases lay between the germline ends. Looked up from germline, CDR1 is SGHKS and CDR2 is YYEKEE (reference sequence). CDR3 bases: TGTGCCAGCAGACGACTAGGGGGGAAGCTGGAGACCCAGTACTTC. Translated, it gives CASRRLGGKLETQYF.

This chain links TRBV18 with TRBJ1-3; D is undetermined. Germline assignment: CDR1 KGHSH and CDR2 LQKENI. V lost 6 bases, J lost 0 bases, and 9 bases lay in between. This CDR3 is 14 amino acids long. CDR3 residues: CASSPEDSGNTIYF. The CDR3 coding sequence is TGTGCCAGCTCCCCTGAAGACTCTGGAAACACCATATATTTT.